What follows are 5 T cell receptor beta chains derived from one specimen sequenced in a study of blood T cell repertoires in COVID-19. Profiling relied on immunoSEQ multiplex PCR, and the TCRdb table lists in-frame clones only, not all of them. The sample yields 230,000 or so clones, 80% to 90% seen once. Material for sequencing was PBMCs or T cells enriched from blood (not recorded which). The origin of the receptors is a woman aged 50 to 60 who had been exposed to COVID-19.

CDR3 sequence reads: CASSLNGPTSSYNEQFF. The CDR3 coding sequence is TGTGCCAGCAGTCTTAATGGCCCCACAAGCTCCTACAATGAGCAGTTCTTC. The V call is TRBV28, the J call TRBJ2-1; D is undetermined. Germline V gives CDR1 MDHEN, CDR2 SYDVKM. Trimming took 5 bases from V and 0 from J, leaving 17 bases between them. This CDR3 has 17 residues. Drawing the rest from reference TRBV28 and TRBJ2-1, the complete variable domain is DVKVTQSSRYLVKRTGEKVFLECVQDMDHENMFWYRQDPGLGLRLIYFSYDVKMKEKGDIPEGYSVSREKKERFSLILESASTNQTSMYLCASSLNGPTSSYNEQFFGPGTRLTVL.

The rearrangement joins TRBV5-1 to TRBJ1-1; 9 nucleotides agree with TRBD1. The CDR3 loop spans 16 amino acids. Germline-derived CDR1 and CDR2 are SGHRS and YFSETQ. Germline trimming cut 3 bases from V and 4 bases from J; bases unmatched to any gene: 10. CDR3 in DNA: TGCGCCAGCAGCTCGGAACTCACAGGGGGCGGCACTGAAGCTTTCTTT. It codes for CASSSELTGGGTEAFF.

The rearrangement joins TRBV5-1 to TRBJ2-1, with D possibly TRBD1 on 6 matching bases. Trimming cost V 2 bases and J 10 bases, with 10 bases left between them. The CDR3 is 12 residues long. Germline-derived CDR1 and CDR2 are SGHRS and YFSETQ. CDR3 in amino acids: CASSLQGWEQFF. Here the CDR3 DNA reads TGCGCCAGCAGCTTACAGGGATGGGAGCAGTTCTTC.

As DNA, the CDR3 is TGTGCCAGCAGTCCCTTTGGGGGACAGGGGCACATCCTCCTAATCCCACAATTACATACGCAGTATTTT. It is translated as CASSPFGGQGHILLIPQLHTQYF. This rearrangement joins TRBV6-6 to TRBJ2-3; 10 nucleotides align to TRBD1. The junction had 33 bases not matched to a gene; V was cut back by 5 bases and J by 7 bases. CDR1 is MNHNY and CDR2 is SVGAGI in the germline V gene (reference sequence). This CDR3 is built from 23 residues.

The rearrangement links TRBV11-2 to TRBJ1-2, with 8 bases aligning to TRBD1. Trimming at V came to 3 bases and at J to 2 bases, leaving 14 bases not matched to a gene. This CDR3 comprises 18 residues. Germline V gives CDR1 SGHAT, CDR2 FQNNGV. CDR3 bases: TGTGCCAGCAGCTTTCCTGTCGGACAGGGTCACAGGAACTATGGCTACACCTTC. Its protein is CASSFPVGQGHRNYGYTF.